This passage covers 22 T cell receptor beta chains from one sample sequenced in a study of T-cell reconstitution after alpha-beta-depleted transplantation in children. Unique molecular identifiers were used to barcode this TCRbeta library. TCRdb reprocessed the PCR reads via MiXCR and lists one record per CDR3 protein. The data contain a few hundred thousand distinct CDR3 sequences, 9.5% to 10% of them singletons. Sample: PBMCs from the stem cell graft donor, taken from the stem cell graft. Every receptor here comes from a human donor who donated a stem cell graft to a child with SCID.

This clonotype has a handful of counts. The chain has TRBV10-2 and TRBJ2-5; D gene unclear. Trimming took 2 bases from V and 13 from J, leaving 11 bases between them. CDR3 size: 11 residues. Germline CDR1 WSHSY, CDR2 SAAADI. CDR3 DNA sequence: TGCGCCAGCAGTGAGGGCGGACCCCGGTACTTC. The encoded protein is CASSEGGPRYF.

This clonotype has ten or more counts. The V gene is TRBV7-3, the J gene TRBJ2-3; the D is unclear. V lost 0 bases to trimming and J lost 0 bases, with 7 bases between them. The germline CDR1 and CDR2 sequences are SGHTA and FQGTGA. This CDR3 has 15 residues. CDR3 sequence reads: CASSLTGSSTDTQYF. The CDR3 DNA is TGTGCCAGCAGCTTAACAGGTTCTAGCACAGATACGCAGTATTTT.

This clonotype was observed a handful of times. The chain combines TRBV20-1 with TRBJ2-7; a weak D match, TRBD1 (5 bases). V was clipped by 6 bases and J by 0 bases, with 9 bases between them. In germline, CDR1 is DFQATT, CDR2 SNEGSKA (reference sequence). The CDR3 spans 12 residues. In nucleotides, the CDR3 is TGCAGTGCGCCAGGGAACTCCTACGAGCAGTACTTC. Amino acid sequence: CSAPGNSYEQYF.

The chain recombines TRBV20-1 with TRBJ2-7; no firm D call. V was shortened by 5 bases and J by 0 bases, with 8 bases between the two germline ends. CDR3 length: 12 amino acids. In germline, CDR1 is DFQATT, CDR2 SNEGSKA (reference sequence). In DNA form, the CDR3 reads TGCAGTGCTCTCAGGACCTCCTACGAGCAGTACTTC. Encoded protein: CSALRTSYEQYF.

This clonotype has ten or more counts. V gene TRBV29-1 combines with J gene TRBJ2-2; maybe TRBD2 (6 bases). The length of the CDR3 is 14 residues. Trimming left V 4 bases short and J 7 bases short, with 16 bases between. The germline gives CDR1 SQVTM, CDR2 ANQGSEA. The CDR3 nucleotides read TGCAGCGTTGCACCGGGGGTTGGTGGCGGGGAGCTGTTTTTT. Translated, it gives CSVAPGVGGGELFF.

V gene TRBV5-1 combines with J gene TRBJ1-1; D gene uncertain. V lost 7 bases, J lost 1 base, and 11 bases lay in between. Germline V CDR1 and CDR2: SGHRS, YFSETQ. The CDR3 contains 13 residues. The chain's CDR3 is CASCLDGNTEAFF. CDR3 DNA sequence: TGCGCCAGCTGCCTCGACGGGAACACTGAAGCTTTCTTT. Variable domain in full (rest from reference TRBV5-1 and TRBJ1-1): KAGVTQTPRYLIKTRGQQVTLSCSPISGHRSVSWYQQTPGQGLQFLFEYFSETQRNKGNFPGRFSGRQFSNSRSEMNVSTLELGDSALYLCASCLDGNTEAFFGQGTRLTVV.

This clonotype was detected a few times. This rearrangement joins TRBV3-1 to TRBJ2-7; TRBD1 might be the D (6 bases). This CDR3 contains 17 residues. Germline values: CDR1 LGHDT, CDR2 YNNKEL (reference sequence). With 1 base removed from V and 0 bases from J, the gap between germline ends came to 16 bases. The CDR3 spells CASSQGLDSLNSYEQYF. Written as DNA, the CDR3 is TGTGCCAGCAGCCAAGGCTTGGACAGTCTCAACTCCTACGAGCAGTACTTC.

The table lists this clonotype with a few counts. The rearrangement joins TRBV18 to TRBJ2-1; D is unclear. Germline V CDR1 and CDR2: KGHSH, LQKENI. This CDR3 is 13 amino acids long. Trimming shortened V by 2 bases and J by 6 bases, and 8 bases separated the two germline ends. The chain's CDR3 is CASSPDYLNEQFF. In DNA, the CDR3 is TGTGCCAGCTCACCAGATTATCTCAATGAGCAGTTCTTC.

This clonotype was found a few times. The chain is built from TRBV11-2 and TRBJ2-1; D is possibly TRBD1 or TRBD2 (5 bases each). This CDR3 is built from 16 residues. Looked up from germline, CDR1 is SGHAT and CDR2 is FQNNGV. V lost 5 bases and J lost 1, with 15 bases in between. Written as DNA, the CDR3 is TGTGCCAGCAGCCGAACCGGGACGCTTTCCTACAATGAGCAGTTCTTC. It is translated as CASSRTGTLSYNEQFF.

The chain links TRBV20-1 to TRBJ2-3, with unresolved D. V shed 5 bases and J shed 6 bases, with 12 bases lying between them. Germline V gene sequence: CDR1 DFQATT, CDR2 SNEGSKA (reference sequence). The CDR3 totals 12 residues. CDR3 sequence reads: CSASPRGDTQYF. CDR3 coding DNA: TGCAGTGCTTCCCCCCGTGGCGATACGCAGTATTTT.

In its sample, this clonotype was seen many times. V is TRBV12-3 or TRBV12-4 and J is TRBJ1-6; tentative D call: TRBD1 (6 bases). V lost 6 bases to trimming and J lost 4 bases, with 16 bases between them. The CDR3 extends over 16 amino acids. The CDR3 spells CASSGTGSSYNSPLHF. In nucleotides, the CDR3 is TGTGCCAGCAGCGGAACAGGGAGTTCGTATAATTCACCCCTCCACTTT.

The J gene is TRBJ2-2, the V gene TRBV14; 10 nucleotides agree with TRBD2. J lost 6 bases, V lost 1 base, and 2 bases had no gene match. This CDR3 has 15 amino acids. CDR1 is SGHDN, CDR2 FVKESK, per germline. CDR3 sequence: CASSQGLAGAGELFF. CDR3 coding DNA: TGTGCCAGCAGCCAAGGCCTAGCGGGGGCCGGGGAGCTGTTTTTT.

This clonotype has a count of ten or more. This chain joins TRBV3-1 and TRBJ2-3; D gene uncertain. The CDR3 length is 15 residues. Germline CDR1 and CDR2: LGHDT and YNNKEL (reference sequence). V was shortened by 0 bases and J by 1 base, with 8 bases between the two germline ends. This CDR3 reads CASSQDGQRTDTQYF. The CDR3 DNA is TGTGCCAGCAGCCAAGACGGTCAGCGCACAGATACGCAGTATTTT.

The table lists this clonotype with many counts. The chain recombines TRBV10-3 with TRBJ2-5; D gene ambiguous. With 5 bases removed from V and 3 bases from J, the gap between germline ends came to 4 bases. The germline V gene encodes CDR1 ENHRY and CDR2 SYGVKD. The CDR3 sequence is 11 residues long. The DNA of the CDR3 is TGTGCCATCAGTAAGGAAGAGACCCAGTACTTC. This translates into CAISKEETQYF.

This clonotype was counted between two and nine times. The V and J genes are TRBV20-1 and TRBJ1-6, with 8 bases that match TRBD1. This CDR3 contains 15 residues. With 3 bases clipped from V and 4 bases from J, the junction kept 5 bases outside the gene matches. Germline lookup yields CDR1 DFQATT and CDR2 SNEGSKA (reference sequence). This CDR3 is CSASPGTGYNSPLHF. The CDR3 nucleotides are TGCAGTGCTAGCCCCGGGACAGGATATAATTCACCCCTCCACTTT.

This clonotype occurred many times. The genes are TRBV12-3 or TRBV12-4 and TRBJ1-2, with D tentatively TRBD1 (6 bases). The CDR3 length is 13 residues. Between the trimmed V and J ends, which lost 11 bases and 4 bases, there was a span of 17 bases. CDR3 protein: CASSKGESYGYTF. CDR3 bases: TGTGCCTCCAGCAAGGGGGAGAGCTATGGCTACACCTTC.

Ten or more counts support this clonotype. The V gene is TRBV10-3, the J gene TRBJ2-5, with D hard to call. Germline CDR1 and CDR2: ENHRY and SYGVKD. Between the trimmed V and J ends, which lost 4 bases and 1 base, there was a span of 4 bases. The CDR3 runs to 12 residues. The DNA for the CDR3 is TGTGCCATCAGTGGGATCCAAGAGACCCAGTACTTC. Its translation: CAISGIQETQYF.

This clonotype has ten or more counts. The V gene is TRBV7-3, the J gene TRBJ2-3, with D uncertain. Trimming removed 2 bases at V and 3 bases at J, with 12 bases between. From germline, CDR1 is SGHTA and CDR2 FQGTGA. The CDR3 totals 15 residues. CDR3 sequence reads: CASSLGLVFTDTQYF. For the CDR3, the DNA is TGTGCCAGCAGCTTAGGTCTAGTTTTTACAGATACGCAGTATTTT.

This clonotype was seen at least ten times. This sequence joins TRBV4-2 and TRBJ2-2, with D uncertain. V shed 4 bases and J shed 5 bases, with 8 bases lying between them. In germline, CDR1 is LGHNA, CDR2 YNFKEQ. The CDR3 spans 13 residues. The CDR3 here is CASSPLETGELFF. Here the CDR3 DNA reads TGTGCCAGCAGCCCCCTAGAGACCGGGGAGCTGTTTTTT.

The chain has TRBV6-1 and TRBJ2-7; TRBD1 matches 8 bases. The CDR3 has 13 amino acids. V shed 8 bases and J 2 bases; nucleotides not matched to a gene: 5. The germline V gene encodes CDR1 MNHNS and CDR2 SASEGT. CDR3 sequence (DNA): TGTGCCAGCGATCAGGGGGCGGCCTACGAGCAGTACTTC. Translated: CASDQGAAYEQYF.

The J gene is TRBJ2-7, the V gene TRBV20-1; D is perhaps TRBD1 (6 bases). The CDR3 covers 13 residues. Germline CDR1 reads DFQATT; CDR2 reads SNEGSKA (reference sequence). Trimming removed 1 base from V and 2 bases from J, with 9 bases in between. As DNA, the CDR3 is TGCAGTGCTAGAGCTACAGGGCCCTACGAGCAGTACTTC. Its translation: CSARATGPYEQYF.

The chain has TRBV5-1 and TRBJ2-5; TRBD1 aligns across 7 bases. J gave up 6 bases and V 4 bases, and 6 bases lay outside the gene matches. Germline values: CDR1 SGHRS, CDR2 YFSETQ. The CDR3 has 13 amino acids. The chain's CDR3 is CASSTHRGQTQYF. The DNA of the CDR3 is TGCGCCAGCAGCACACACAGGGGACAGACCCAGTACTTC. The full variable domain, rest sourced from reference TRBV5-1 and TRBJ2-5, is KAGVTQTPRYLIKTRGQQVTLSCSPISGHRSVSWYQQTPGQGLQFLFEYFSETQRNKGNFPGRFSGRQFSNSRSEMNVSTLELGDSALYLCASSTHRGQTQYFGPGTRLLVL.